This T cell receptor beta chain was recorded in a study of beta chain features in type 1 diabetes. Study details: Across the samples, 90 million to 120 million sorted cells were examined in total. Findings of the study overall: Researchers report that Type 1 diabetes patients had moderately but significantly shorter TCRB CDR3s across all four CD4+ subsets.

Expressed TCRB transcripts were sequenced because the entire RNA isolate underwent reverse transcription. Sequencing used immunoSEQ multiplex PCR; TCRdb keeps in-frame clones, though not all of them. The data hold a few hundred thousand clones, with 8.5% to 10% observed a single time. In the case of this clone: The antigen remains unidentified.

This CDR3 has 13 residues. Trimming pared 4 bases from V and 1 base from J, leaving 6 bases between. The germline V gene has CDR1 MGHRA and CDR2 YSYEKL. Sorted populations were all over 95% pure. The chain combines TRBV4-1 with TRBJ2-3; D unclear. The sample comprised central memory CD4+ T cells from blood. The receptor comes from a man aged 30 to 39 with type 1 diabetes. CDR3 DNA: TGCGCCAGCAGCCTCGCGGGCACAGATACGCAGTATTTT. It specifies CASSLAGTDTQYF.